A single sample gave rise to the 16 T cell receptor beta chains below, sequenced in a study of cytomegalovirus exposure and HLA in healthy donors. Primers included in the PCR were 60 Vbeta and 13 Jbeta primers. Profiled with immunoSEQ multiplex PCR; TCRdb holds only in-frame clones, not every one. Here the sample spans 120,000 to 150,000 clones, roughly 85% being singletons. Sequencing was performed on PBMCs. Receptors were obtained from a male donor in good health and CMV-seronegative.

The chain recombines TRBV19 with TRBJ2-4; 7 bases map to TRBD1. Germline loops: CDR1 LNHDA, CDR2 SQIVND (reference sequence). The CDR3 has 16 residues. With V trimmed by 1 base and J by 0 bases, 3 bases remained unmatched. The chain's CDR3 is CASSIGGQRAKNIQYF. As DNA, the CDR3 is TGTGCCAGTAGTATAGGGGGACAGCGAGCCAAAAACATTCAGTACTTC.

The chain joins TRBV30 to TRBJ2-7, with 7 positions matching TRBD2. The CDR3 totals 13 residues. J lost 3 bases, V lost 2 bases, and 4 bases had no gene match. CDR1 and CDR2 (germline): GTSNPN, SVGIG (reference sequence). The DNA for the CDR3 is TGTGCCTGGAGTCCCGGGAGGATCTACGAGCAGTACTTC. Its translation is CAWSPGRIYEQYF.

This clone was picked up a small number of times. CDR3 bases: TGTGCCAGCAGCGCCCGTGGGCGTTCCTACGAGCAGTACTTC. It specifies CASSARGRSYEQYF. This chain connects TRBV9 to TRBJ2-7; no clear D. The V end lost 3 bases, the J end lost 1 base, and 11 bases lay between the germline ends. This CDR3 contains 14 residues. In germline, CDR1 is SGDLS, CDR2 YYNGEE. The whole variable domain, filled in from reference TRBV9 and TRBJ2-7, reads DSGVTQTPKHLITATGQRVTLRCSPRSGDLSVYWYQQSLDQGLQFLIQYYNGEERAKGNILERFSAQQFPDLHSELNLSSLELGDSALYFCASSARGRSYEQYFGPGTRLTVT.

This sequence joins TRBV30 and TRBJ2-1, with 11 bases identical to TRBD2. The CDR3 extends over 14 amino acids. Per germline, CDR1 GTSNPN and CDR2 SVGIG (reference sequence). The junction had 2 bases not matched to a gene; V was cut back by 3 bases and J by 4 bases. The DNA for the CDR3 is TGTGCCTGGAGGGGACTAGCGGCTTACAATGAGCAGTTCTTC. It translates to CAWRGLAAYNEQFF.

V is TRBV12-5 and J is TRBJ1-5; a possible D gene is TRBD1 (6 bases). The CDR3 totals 14 residues. V was cut by 7 bases and J by 7 bases, with 17 bases left in between. Germline CDR1 and CDR2: LGHNT and FRNRAP. The CDR3 loop is CASDLGGGGQPQHF. DNA for the CDR3: TGTGCTAGTGACCTGGGGGGGGGCGGCCAGCCCCAGCATTTT. The complete variable domain, with remaining parts taken from reference TRBV12-5 and TRBJ1-5, reads DARVTQTPRHKVTEMGQEVTMRCQPILGHNTVFWYRQTMMQGLELLAYFRNRAPLDDSGMPKDRFSAEMPDATLATLKIQPSEPRDSAVYFCASDLGGGGQPQHFGDGTRLSIL.

DNA for the CDR3: TGCGCCAGCAGCCCGACAGGGGGGGAAAGCAATCAGCCCCAGCATTTT. Translated, it gives CASSPTGGESNQPQHF. This chain connects TRBV4-1 to TRBJ1-5, with 9 nucleotides matching TRBD1. Germline CDR1 is MGHRA and CDR2 is YSYEKL. V was clipped by 4 bases and J by 1 base; unmatched bases: 5. The CDR3 has 16 residues.

Details on this clone: One end of the junction varies from germline; a read error may be responsible. CDR3 protein: CSSSLPGGLNTEAFF. Here the CDR3 DNA reads TGTTCCAGCAGCTTACCAGGGGGATTGAACACTGAAGCTTTCTTT. The chain recombines TRBV7-9 with TRBJ1-1, with TRBD1 identical over 7 bases. The CDR3 is made up of 15 amino acids. CDR1 SEHNR and CDR2 FQNEAQ come from the germline V gene (reference sequence).

V and J are TRBV10-3 and TRBJ1-1; D is unclear. The germline CDR1 and CDR2 sequences are ENHRY and SYGVKD. The V and J ends lost 6 bases and 1 base respectively, with 9 bases between them. This CDR3 is built from 13 residues. Written as DNA, the CDR3 is TGTGCCATCAGCGAGGTAGCGAACACTGAAGCTTTCTTT. Protein sequence: CAISEVANTEAFF.

The chain employs TRBV18 and TRBJ1-5, with 11 positions matching TRBD1. The V segment lost 6 bases and the J segment 5 bases; nucleotides outside the gene matches: 9. The CDR3 spans 16 residues. CDR1 and CDR2 from the germline V gene are KGHSH and LQKENI. DNA of the CDR3: TGTGCCAGCTCCCCTGGACAGGGGGCAAGGGATCAGCCCCAGCATTTT. Amino acids: CASSPGQGARDQPQHF.

The rearrangement uses TRBV5-4 and TRBJ2-2; the D gene is possibly TRBD2 (5 bases). CDR1 is SGHNT and CDR2 is YYREEE in the germline V gene (reference sequence). The CDR3 contains 15 residues. Trimming took off 0 bases at V and 6 bases at J, with 12 bases between the two ends. This chain's CDR3 is CASSLDVGVSGELFF. The CDR3 DNA reads TGTGCCAGCAGCTTGGATGTGGGAGTTTCCGGGGAGCTGTTTTTT.

V and J are TRBV5-1 and TRBJ1-1; 7 bases are shared with TRBD1. In germline, CDR1 is SGHRS, CDR2 YFSETQ. The CDR3 spans 16 residues. Trimming at V came to 0 bases and at J to 6 bases, leaving 11 bases not matched to a gene. The CDR3 DNA reads TGCGCCAGCAGCTTGGAACAGACATACCAGGGGGCTGAAGCTTTCTTT. Its translation is CASSLEQTYQGAEAFF.

The chain combines TRBV5-4 with TRBJ1-2; 8 bases are a match to TRBD1. The CDR3 runs to 14 residues. CDR1 SGHNT and CDR2 YYREEE come from the germline V gene (reference sequence). V was pared by 2 bases and J by 6 bases, with 6 bases of the junction left unmatched. DNA of the CDR3: TGTGCCAGCAGCTTTACCCCGACAGGGGATGGCTACACCTTC. Translation: CASSFTPTGDGYTF.

The table lists this clone with a count of one. This sequence joins TRBV2 and TRBJ2-5; the match to TRBD2 covers 11 bases. V shed 2 bases and J 4 bases; nucleotides not matched to a gene: 15. Germline V gives CDR1 SNHLY, CDR2 FYNNEI. The CDR3 runs to 19 residues. This chain's CDR3 is CASSEPGLAAGATGETQYF. The DNA for the CDR3 is TGTGCCAGCAGTGAACCGGGACTAGCGGCTGGAGCCACCGGAGAGACCCAGTACTTC.

The CDR3 loop is CASSLGTVYNEQFF. The CDR3 DNA reads TGTGCCAGCTCATTGGGGACAGTCTACAATGAGCAGTTCTTC. V and J are TRBV18 and TRBJ2-1; 7 bases fit TRBD1. The CDR3 extends over 14 amino acids. The germline gives CDR1 KGHSH, CDR2 LQKENI. J gave up 3 bases and V 5 bases, and 4 bases lay outside the gene matches.

The J gene is TRBJ1-4, the V gene TRBV6-5; D ambiguous. Per the germline V gene, CDR1 is MNHEY and CDR2 is SVGAGI. Trimming removed 6 bases from V and 11 bases from J, with 16 bases in between. This CDR3 has 13 residues. CDR3 DNA sequence: TGTGCCAGCAGCCGAAATACCGGGGAGAAACTGTTTTTT. As protein: CASSRNTGEKLFF.

This chain connects TRBV19 to TRBJ2-3, with D possibly being TRBD2 (6 bases). The CDR3 has 13 amino acids. Trimming removed 2 bases at V and 6 bases at J, with 9 bases between. CDR1 LNHDA and CDR2 SQIVND come from the germline V gene (reference sequence). The CDR3 loop reads CASSIREFDTQYF. The CDR3 coding sequence is TGTGCCAGTAGTATACGGGAGTTCGATACGCAGTATTTT.